The 28 T cell receptor beta chains below all came from one sample that was sequenced in a study of early T cells in non-severe SARS-CoV-2 infection (dated by TCRdb to the early 2020s). Libraries were constructed by 5' RACE. Sequencing instrument: NextSeq 500. TCRdb redid the processing of the public reads, applying fastp at Q25 and MiXCR, and retained in-frame beta chains. Each record represents a unique CDR3 protein, reported with the most common genes and DNA among its rows. Across this sample there are fewer than 85,000 distinct CDR3 sequences, with around 15% seen only once. The biggest ten clones account for 3% to 4.5% of the sample. This material consisted of whole blood, taken at baseline. The receptor source for this set is an adult who was a healthcare worker with PCR-confirmed SARS-CoV-2 infection or an uninfected control (not recorded which).

The chain combines TRBV7-6 with TRBJ2-1; 7 bases align to TRBD1. J was trimmed by 2 bases and V by 10 bases; bases with no gene match: 2. The CDR3 spans 12 residues. CDR1 and CDR2 from the germline V gene are SGHVS and FNYEAQ. The CDR3 nucleotides are TGTGCCACCGGGACAGCCTACAATGAGCAGTTCTTC. This translates into CATGTAYNEQFF.

V is TRBV5-4 and J is TRBJ2-1, with 8 bases fitting TRBD1. With V trimmed by 4 bases and J by 2 bases, 8 bases remained unmatched. Per germline, CDR1 SGHNT and CDR2 YYREEE (reference sequence). The CDR3 consists of 16 residues. The DNA of the CDR3 is TGTGCCAGCAGCACTCTGGCAGGGGGCCCCTACAATGAGCAGTTCTTC. It codes for CASSTLAGGPYNEQFF.

This clonotype was counted only a few times. This rearrangement joins TRBV28 to TRBJ2-7; D unclear. V was clipped by 4 bases and J by 1 base, with 11 bases between them. Germline-derived CDR1 and CDR2 are MDHEN and SYDVKM. The CDR3 runs to 14 residues. For the CDR3, the DNA is TGTGCCAGCAGTTCAACCGGCCATTCCTACGAGCAGTACTTC. Residues: CASSSTGHSYEQYF.

This chain links TRBV27 with TRBJ1-1; D unresolved. CDR1 is MNHEY, CDR2 SMNVEV, per germline (reference sequence). The CDR3 spans 14 residues. The V end was cut by 1 base, the J end by 0 bases, with 6 bases between. The CDR3 nucleotides read TGTGCCAGCAGTTTATACCCGGTGAACACTGAAGCTTTCTTT. It yields the protein CASSLYPVNTEAFF.

The sample holds many counts of this clonotype. This chain joins TRBV7-3 and TRBJ2-1, with D possibly TRBD1 on 5 matching bases. The CDR3 is 15 residues long. Looked up from germline, CDR1 is SGHTA and CDR2 is FQGTGA. With 1 base removed from V and 4 bases from J, the gap between germline ends came to 11 bases. CDR3 nucleotide sequence: TGTGCCAGCAGCTTAATGGGGCAGCCATACAATGAGCAGTTCTTC. It encodes CASSLMGQPYNEQFF.

This clonotype came up a few times. J is TRBJ2-1 and V is TRBV15; 9 bases align to TRBD2. The CDR3 is made up of 16 amino acids. The germline CDR1 and CDR2 sequences are LNHNV and YYDKDF (reference sequence). V dropped 0 bases and J dropped 8; count of bases not matched to a gene: 8. The CDR3 DNA reads TGTGCCACCAGCAGAGATCAGAGCGGGAGGCGGGATGAGCAGTTCTTC. Its protein product is CATSRDQSGRRDEQFF.

This clonotype qualifies as medium-sized. This sequence joins TRBV3-1 and TRBJ2-7; D is ambiguous. The CDR3 has 12 residues. CDR1 and CDR2 from the germline V gene are LGHDT and YNNKEL (reference sequence). Trimming pared 4 bases from V and 4 bases from J, leaving 8 bases between. CDR3 region: CASSLRNYEQYF. DNA of the CDR3: TGTGCCAGCAGCCTAAGAAATTACGAGCAGTACTTC.

Concerning this clonotype itself: A read error is possible here, since a much larger clone lies one base away. J is TRBJ2-7 and V is TRBV5-1, with D tentatively TRBD1 (6 bases). Trimming cost V 6 bases and J 0 bases, with 13 bases left between them. The CDR3 length is 14 residues. Germline V gene data show CDR1 as SGHRS and CDR2 as YFSETQ. The CDR3: CASIPRGGSYEQYF. CDR3 coding DNA: TGCGCCAGCATCCCCCGAGGGGGCTCCTACGAGCAGTACTTC.

This clonotype has a handful of counts. The chain uses TRBV5-1 and TRBJ1-1; D gene uncertain. The germline V and J ends were trimmed by 5 bases and 4 bases, with 15 bases remaining between them. Germline V CDR1 and CDR2: SGHRS, YFSETQ. The CDR3 has 14 amino acids. CDR3 in amino acids: CASSQQSRATEAFF. CDR3 in DNA: TGCGCCAGCAGTCAGCAGAGCCGGGCCACTGAAGCTTTCTTT.

Only a few counts were recorded for this clonotype. V usage is TRBV7-3 and J usage is TRBJ2-3; D not resolved. The CDR3 is 13 residues long. Trimming left V 5 bases short and J 1 base short, with 7 bases between. Per the germline V gene, CDR1 is SGHTA and CDR2 is FQGTGA. The CDR3 region is CASSPSGTDTQYF. The CDR3 DNA reads TGTGCCAGCAGCCCCTCCGGCACAGATACGCAGTATTTT. Filled out from reference TRBV7-3 and TRBJ2-3, the complete variable domain reads GAGVSQTPSNKVTEKGKYVELRCDPISGHTALYWYRQSLGQGPEFLIYFQGTGAADDSGLPNDRFFAVRPEGSVSTLKIQRTERGDSAVYLCASSPSGTDTQYFGPGTRLTVL.

Worth noting for this clonotype: This may be a read error, as it is one base from a much larger clone. This CDR3 reads CASSLERNTEAFF. In nucleotides, the CDR3 is TGTGCCAGCAGCTTAGAGCGGAACACTGAAGCTTTCTTT. The chain carries TRBV11-2 and TRBJ1-1; no clear D gene. Germline CDR1 and CDR2: SGHAT and FQNNGV. The CDR3 extends over 13 amino acids. V was cut by 0 bases and J by 1 base, with 3 bases left in between.

This chain joins TRBV7-2 and TRBJ2-3, with TRBD2 matching 9 bases. Germline CDR1 is SGHTA and CDR2 is FQGNSA. Trimming at V came to 6 bases and at J to 2 bases, leaving 9 bases not matched to a gene. The CDR3 totals 16 residues. The CDR3 spells CASRSEREAFTDTQYF. CDR3 nucleotides: TGTGCCAGCAGATCTGAGCGGGAGGCCTTCACAGATACGCAGTATTTT. The complete variable domain, with remaining parts taken from reference TRBV7-2 and TRBJ2-3, reads GAGVSQSPSNKVTEKGKDVELRCDPISGHTALYWYRQSLGQGLEFLIYFQGNSAPDKSGLPSDRFSAERTGGSVSTLTIQRTQQEDSAVYLCASRSEREAFTDTQYFGPGTRLTVL.

The chain recombines TRBV28 with TRBJ2-3; weak D call: TRBD2 (6 bases). The germline gives CDR1 MDHEN, CDR2 SYDVKM. Trimming removed 6 bases at V and 1 base at J, with 26 bases between. This CDR3 contains 19 residues. As DNA, the CDR3 is TGTGCCAGCAGCCAAAATGGCTTGGGGGGTGCCTCTCGCACAGATACGCAGTATTTT. It yields the protein CASSQNGLGGASRTDTQYF.

The chain uses TRBV7-9 and TRBJ1-1; D is unclear. There are 14 residues in the CDR3. The V gene lost 0 bases and the J gene lost 0 bases, with 5 bases spanning the gap. Germline CDR1 is SEHNR and CDR2 is FQNEAQ (reference sequence). The CDR3 here is CASSLAGLNTEAFF. The DNA for the CDR3 is TGTGCCAGCAGCTTAGCTGGGTTGAACACTGAAGCTTTCTTT. The whole variable domain, remainder taken from reference TRBV7-9 and TRBJ1-1, is DTGVSQNPRHKITKRGQNVTFRCDPISEHNRLYWYRQTLGQGPEFLTYFQNEAQLEKSRLLSDRFSAERPKGSFSTLEIQRTEQGDSAMYLCASSLAGLNTEAFFGQGTRLTVV.

The V and J genes are TRBV5-1 and TRBJ2-4; no clear D gene. The germline gives CDR1 SGHRS, CDR2 YFSETQ. Trimming removed 1 base at V and 0 bases at J, with 8 bases between. CDR3 length: 15 residues. Here the CDR3 reads CASSLIGEAKNIQYF. In DNA form, the CDR3 reads TGCGCCAGCAGCTTGATCGGAGAAGCCAAAAACATTCAGTACTTC.

This clonotype was detected ten times or more. The chain links TRBV7-9 to TRBJ1-5; unclear D gene. The CDR3 runs to 12 residues. CDR1 and CDR2 from the germline V gene are SEHNR and FQNEAQ (reference sequence). V was clipped by 3 bases and J by 5 bases, with 5 bases between them. Here the CDR3 reads CASSFRDQPQHF. The CDR3 DNA reads TGTGCCAGCAGCTTCCGCGATCAGCCCCAGCATTTT.

The chain couples TRBV20-1 to TRBJ1-6; possibly TRBD1 for D (5 bases). The CDR3 loop spans 13 amino acids. Germline V gene sequence: CDR1 DFQATT, CDR2 SNEGSKA (reference sequence). The V and J ends lost 5 bases and 7 bases respectively, with 12 bases between them. The CDR3 loop reads CSAGGRVNSPLHF. Written as DNA, the CDR3 is TGCAGTGCTGGAGGCAGGGTAAATTCACCCCTCCACTTT.

This clonotype was recorded many times. The chain carries TRBV27 and TRBJ2-1, with a possible D match to TRBD2 (5 bases). The ends were cut back, 9 bases at V and 7 bases at J, with 22 bases in the middle. Germline loops: CDR1 MNHEY, CDR2 SMNVEV (reference sequence). The CDR3 runs to 15 residues. The CDR3 DNA is TGTGCCAGTATAGCCCTGGGCGGGTCCCTAAATGAGCAGTTCTTC. Its protein product is CASIALGGSLNEQFF.

This clonotype was observed a handful of times. The genes are TRBV18 and TRBJ2-7, with TRBD1 identical over 10 bases. The CDR3 contains 15 residues. Germline loops: CDR1 KGHSH, CDR2 LQKENI. The J segment lost 5 bases and the V segment lost 3 bases, leaving 7 bases of the junction unmatched. The CDR3 sequence: CASSPTGQGTNEQYF. As DNA, the CDR3 is TGTGCCAGCTCACCGACGGGACAGGGGACCAACGAGCAGTACTTC.

The chain combines TRBV7-3 with TRBJ2-3, with 9 bases matching TRBD1. Germline values: CDR1 SGHTA, CDR2 FQGTGA. The CDR3 sequence is 14 residues long. V was pared by 5 bases and J by 4 bases, with 4 bases of the junction left unmatched. The CDR3, as DNA: TGTGCCAGCAGCCCACAGGGGGCCGCAGATACGCAGTATTTT. Protein product: CASSPQGAADTQYF.

This clonotype appeared many times. The chain employs TRBV27 and TRBJ1-4, with 9 nucleotides matching TRBD1. Germline CDR1 and CDR2: MNHEY and SMNVEV (reference sequence). Losses at the gene ends were 6 bases for V and 5 bases for J; bases not matched to a gene: 10. The CDR3 sequence is 16 residues long. As DNA, the CDR3 is TGTGCCAGCAGGCCCCACTTACAGGGGGCGAATGAAAAACTGTTTTTT. Translating it yields CASRPHLQGANEKLFF.

The chain has TRBV5-1 and TRBJ2-2; D perhaps matches TRBD2 (6 bases). This CDR3 has 15 residues. CDR1 and CDR2 from the germline V gene are SGHRS and YFSETQ. The V gene lost 7 bases and the J gene lost 2 bases, with 15 bases spanning the gap. CDR3 amino acids: CASRRDGANTGELFF. CDR3 nucleotides: TGCGCCAGCCGGAGGGATGGGGCCAACACCGGGGAGCTGTTTTTT.

This rearrangement joins TRBV7-9 to TRBJ2-3, with 12 positions matching TRBD2. V shed 4 bases and J 2 bases; nucleotides not matched to a gene: 7. The germline V gene has CDR1 SEHNR and CDR2 FQNEAQ (reference sequence). The CDR3 runs 17 residues. The chain's CDR3 is CASSSILAGGPTDTQYF. In DNA, the CDR3 is TGTGCCAGCAGCTCGATCCTAGCGGGGGGGCCCACAGATACGCAGTATTTT.

This clonotype was seen repeatedly, ten times or more. The rearrangement joins TRBV7-9 to TRBJ2-7, with TRBD1 identical over 7 bases. Germline V CDR1 and CDR2: SEHNR, FQNEAQ (reference sequence). The CDR3 extends over 14 amino acids. Trimming at V came to 4 bases and at J to 5 bases, leaving 8 bases not matched to a gene. CDR3 sequence (DNA): TGTGCCAGCAGCTCGGACAGGTTTTCCCACGAGCAGTACTTC. Its protein is CASSSDRFSHEQYF.

This clonotype has just a few counts. The chain carries TRBV28 and TRBJ2-7; D call uncertain. V lost 9 bases, J lost 1 base, and 10 bases lay in between. Germline CDR1 is MDHEN and CDR2 is SYDVKM. The CDR3 spans 12 residues. The CDR3 DNA follows: TGTGCCAGTTCGACAAGATCCTACGAGCAGTACTTC. Protein sequence: CASSTRSYEQYF.

In DNA form, the CDR3 reads TGTGCCAGCAGCTCTCACCTGGGGGAGCAGTACTTC. Translated, it gives CASSSHLGEQYF. The gene calls are TRBV7-2 and TRBJ2-7; D gene unclear. CDR1 and CDR2 from the germline V gene are SGHTA and FQGNSA. The CDR3 extends over 12 amino acids. V was shortened by 4 bases and J by 7 bases, with 11 bases between the two germline ends.

This chain uses TRBV7-9 with TRBJ2-7; D is undetermined. V was cut by 5 bases and J by 2 bases, with 13 bases left in between. The CDR3 spans 14 residues. Germline CDR1 SEHNR, CDR2 FQNEAQ (reference sequence). CDR3 sequence: CASSPPGRTYEQYF. The CDR3 DNA sequence: TGTGCCAGCAGCCCACCTGGAAGAACCTACGAGCAGTACTTC.

The J gene is TRBJ2-2, the V gene TRBV5-5; 11 nucleotides match TRBD2. This CDR3 contains 23 residues. Germline CDR1 reads SGHKS; CDR2 reads YYEKEE (reference sequence). Trimming at V came to 4 bases and at J to 0 bases, leaving 23 bases not matched to a gene. CDR3 residues: CASSPVISGLAGARGANTGELFF. The CDR3 bases are TGTGCCAGCAGCCCTGTAATAAGCGGACTAGCGGGCGCCCGAGGGGCGAACACCGGGGAGCTGTTTTTT.